The clone carrying this T cell receptor (beta chain) has a handful of counts. These data come from a study of blood T cell repertoires in COVID-19. Whole-study context: Italy, Spain and the United States were the sources of the convalescent and acute COVID-19 samples.

Source study methods: Amplified reference gene primers provided the basis for estimating nucleated cell counts. Only in-frame clones appear in the TCRdb table, and some are missing; sequencing was by immunoSEQ multiplex PCR. V and J calls and clone size are copied from that table; D and trimming were computed from the DNA. The table has about 340,000 clones, about four fifths seen once. The sequencing input was peripheral blood. The TCR comes from a man aged 25 to 40 with active or convalescent COVID-19.

CDR3 in DNA: TGCAGCGAGGGGGGGCCCGGCTACACCTTC. Translating gives CSEGGPGYTF. This sequence joins TRBV29-1 and TRBJ1-2, with a tentative D call TRBD1 (6 bases). The CDR3 loop spans 10 amino acids. The V gene's germline CDR1 is SQVTM and CDR2 ANQGSEA. Trimming shortened V by 7 bases and J by 8 bases, and 11 bases separated the two germline ends.